The rows below give T cell receptor beta chains drawn from one sample of a study of T cell changes during pregnancy in multiple sclerosis. The repertoire was sequenced with immunoSEQ multiplex PCR; TCRdb's copy has only in-frame clones and lacks some. The repertoire holds about 36,000 clones, 89% seen once, with around 11% in the top ten. This sample comprised CD8+ T cells from peripheral blood mononuclear cells, obtained in the third trimester of pregnancy. These receptors all come from a female donor with multiple sclerosis, enrolled in a pregnancy study. The CDR3 runs from the conserved cysteine through the conserved F or W. A D gene is named only where the DNA matches it firmly. Expanded clones are given a class, and other clones once, few, many or no size at all.

>TRBD1|TRBJ2-1|-|TRBV27
CASRLVGTGTYNEQFF
TGTGCCAGCAGACTCGTCGGGACAGGGACCTACAATGAGCAGTTCTTC
>-|TRBJ1-2|-|TRBV18
CASSLFGAYLRNYGYTF
TGTGCCAGCTCACTTTTTGGGGCCTATCTAAGGAACTATGGCTACACCTTC
>-|TRBJ1-6|few|TRBV4-1
CASSPDWEALHF
TGCGCCAGCAGCCCGGACTGGGAGGCCCTCCACTTT
>-|TRBJ2-1|-|TRBV14
CASSQDWAGEQFF
TGTGCCAGCAGCCAAGATTGGGCAGGTGAGCAGTTCTTC
>-|TRBJ1-1|-|TRBV2
CASSEAPGEGTEAFF
TGTGCCAGCAGTGAAGCCCCGGGTGAGGGCACTGAAGCTTTCTTT
>-|TRBJ2-1|-|TRBV7-9
CASTPNREQFF
TGTGCCAGCACCCCCAACAGGGAGCAGTTCTTC
>-|TRBJ2-7|-|TRBV12-5
CASGPDRNPTYEQYF
TGTGCTAGTGGTCCAGACAGAAACCCCACCTACGAGCAGTACTTC
>-|TRBJ2-2|-|TRBV27
CASGTLPGELFF
TGTGCCAGCGGGACTCTCCCCGGGGAGCTGTTTTTT
>TRBD2|TRBJ2-1|-|TRBV7-9
CASSLSGGGNEQFF
TGTGCCAGCAGCTTAAGCGGGGGTGGAAATGAGCAGTTCTTC
>-|TRBJ2-2|-|TRBV27
CASSSMYTGELFF
TGTGCCAGCAGTTCCATGTACACCGGGGAGCTGTTTTTT
>-|TRBJ1-3|-|TRBV6-5
CASSYALAGTGNTIYF
TGTGCCAGCAGTTACGCCCTGGCAGGGACTGGAAACACCATATATTTT
>-|TRBJ1-1|-|TRBV27
CASSFLQGIPGDTEAFF
TGTGCCAGCAGTTTCCTCCAAGGGATCCCGGGGGACACTGAAGCTTTCTTT
>TRBD1|TRBJ2-7|-|TRBV9
CASSGQGRTYEQYF
TGTGCCAGCAGCGGACAGGGGAGAACCTACGAGCAGTACTTC
>TRBD1|TRBJ2-2|-|TRBV29-1
CSVEDQDRGATGELFF
TGCAGCGTTGAAGATCAGGACAGGGGGGCCACCGGGGAGCTGTTTTTT
>-|TRBJ1-2|once|TRBV5-8
CASSPRWGQALTNYGYTF
TGTGCCAGCAGCCCCCGATGGGGGCAGGCGCTGACTAACTATGGCTACACCTTC
>TRBD1|TRBJ1-2|few|TRBV4-2
CASSMVDRGGGYTF
TGTGCCAGCAGTATGGTGGACAGGGGTGGTGGCTACACCTTC
>-|TRBJ1-1|-|TRBV13
CASSLVQGAEAFF
TGTGCCAGCAGCTTAGTACAGGGAGCTGAAGCTTTCTTT
>TRBD1|TRBJ1-2|-|TRBV28
CASSLRDRGLDGYTF
TGTGCCAGCAGTTTACGGGACAGGGGGCTCGATGGCTACACCTTC
>-|TRBJ1-1|-|TRBV9
CASSADLTANTEAFF
TGTGCCAGCAGCGCCGACCTAACAGCGAACACTGAAGCTTTCTTT
>-|TRBJ1-5|-|TRBV5-5
CASSLRGTENQPQHF
TGTGCCAGCAGCTTGCGCGGGACGGAGAATCAGCCCCAGCATTTT
>-|TRBJ2-3|-|TRBV7-6
CASSLDAGTDTQYF
TGTGCCAGCAGCTTAGATGCGGGCACAGATACGCAGTATTTT
>-|TRBJ1-5|-|TRBV5-1
CASSLAPADSNQPQHF
TGCGCCAGCAGCTTGGCCCCAGCGGATAGCAATCAGCCCCAGCATTTT
>TRBD1|TRBJ1-2|once|TRBV7-8
CASSFVGQGRREGGYTF
TGTGCCAGCAGCTTTGTGGGACAGGGGCGGAGGGAAGGGGGCTACACCTTC
>-|TRBJ2-3|-|TRBV27
CASSLDRHTDTQYF
TGTGCCAGCAGTTTAGACAGGCACACAGATACGCAGTATTTT
>-|TRBJ2-7|-|TRBV30
CAWRISYEQYF
TGTGCCTGGAGAATATCCTACGAGCAGTACTTC
>TRBD2|TRBJ2-2|-|TRBV27
CASSLAGYTGELFF
TGTGCCAGCAGTCTAGCGGGATACACCGGGGAGCTGTTTTTT
>-|TRBJ2-7|-|TRBV7-9
CASSFTRGQYF
TGTGCCAGCAGCTTTACCCGAGGGCAGTACTTC
>TRBD1|TRBJ2-7|-|TRBV18
CASSPGTASTLSYEQYF
TGTGCCAGCTCACCCGGGACAGCTTCTACCTTATCCTACGAGCAGTACTTC
>-|TRBJ2-1|-|TRBV19
CASSTGARDEQFF
TGTGCCAGTAGTACAGGGGCCCGGGATGAGCAGTTCTTC
>TRBD1|TRBJ2-5|-|TRBV7-9
CASSLPNQGGLKTQYF
TGTGCCAGCAGCTTACCTAACCAAGGGGGCCTAAAGACCCAGTACTTC
>-|TRBJ2-3|-|TRBV5-1
CASSLTGYMSDTQYF
TGCGCCAGCAGCTTGACAGGGTACATGTCTGATACGCAGTATTTT
>-|TRBJ2-2|-|TRBV6-4
CASSDSVTSRIGELFF
TGTGCCAGCAGTGACTCGGTGACTAGTCGCATCGGGGAGCTGTTTTTT
>TRBD2|TRBJ2-1|-|TRBV6-1
CASSESVLAGGYNEQFF
TGTGCCAGCAGTGAATCAGTGTTAGCGGGAGGTTACAATGAGCAGTTCTTC
>TRBD1|TRBJ1-2|-|TRBV13
CASTQDRESGYTF
TGTGCCAGCACCCAGGACAGGGAAAGTGGCTACACCTTC
>TRBD1|TRBJ2-4|-|TRBV29-1
CSVDTGDKNIQYF
TGCAGCGTCGATACAGGGGACAAAAACATTCAGTACTTC
>-|TRBJ2-2|-|TRBV29-1
CSVGQKLGELFF
TGCAGCGTAGGACAGAAATTGGGGGAGCTGTTTTTT
>-|TRBJ1-2|-|TRBV7-6
CASSPIGTGEHYGYTF
TGTGCCAGCAGCCCAATTGGCACAGGAGAACACTATGGCTACACCTTC
>-|TRBJ1-3|-|TRBV27
CASSFTGSGNTIYF
TGTGCCAGCAGTTTCACAGGCTCTGGAAACACCATATATTTT
>TRBD1|TRBJ2-3|few|TRBV4-1
CASSQGDRYTDTQYF
TGCGCCAGCAGCCAAGGGGACAGGTACACAGATACGCAGTATTTT
>-|TRBJ1-4|-|TRBV27
CASSLYRTNEKLFF
TGTGCCAGCAGTTTATACAGAACTAATGAAAAACTGTTTTTT
>TRBD1|TRBJ1-1|-|TRBV27
CASSTRTGMNTEAFF
TGTGCCAGCAGTACGAGGACAGGGATGAACACTGAAGCTTTCTTT
>-|TRBJ2-3|once|TRBV6-5
CASSYLTDTQYF
TGTGCCAGCAGTTACCTTACAGATACGCAGTATTTT
>-|TRBJ1-2|-|TRBV7-9
CASSPRQEWNFGYTF
TGTGCCAGCAGCCCTCGACAGGAGTGGAATTTTGGCTACACCTTC
>-|TRBJ2-1|-|TRBV4-3
CASSQDWREKQFF
TGCGCCAGCAGCCAAGACTGGAGGGAAAAGCAGTTCTTC